This T cell receptor (beta chain) was identified in a study of vaccination effects on CD4 cells after COVID-19. The study's findings and limits: Clones arising from infection and from vaccination showed marked clonal contraction late after vaccination.

CDR1 is MNHEY, CDR2 SVGAGI, per germline. V lost 5 bases and J 1 base, leaving 12 bases between the germline ends. The CDR3 length is 15 residues. This table comes from immunoSEQ multiplex PCR, and its TCRdb copy is limited to in-frame clones, with some not included. The sample shows some 11,000 clones, about three quarters of them seen only once. Sequencing was preceded by expansion of antigen-specific CD4+ T cells with viral peptide pools in the ViraFEST assay. Following culture for roughly 10 days, CD4+ T cells were isolated. PBMC cultures contained 1.8 million or so cells per well, roughly 10 IU/ml IL-2 and approximately 9.9 ug/ml peptides. A note on this clone: Antigen unknown.

Sequencing was performed on CD4+ T cells from PBMCs cultured with HCoV-229E spike peptides, taken before COVID-19 vaccination. The chain couples TRBV6-5 to TRBJ1-5; D is perhaps TRBD1 (6 bases). The receptor was isolated from a human donor who received a COVID-19 vaccine. CDR3 nucleotide sequence: TGTGCCAGCAGTCCGATGCAGGGGAGCAATCAGCCCCAGCATTTT. Encoded protein: CASSPMQGSNQPQHF.